What follows are 26 T cell receptor beta chains derived from one specimen sequenced in a study of T cells after somatic rescue of genetic block. Repertoires were generated with immunoSEQ multiplex PCR, while TCRdb's copy carries only in-frame clones and drops some. The profile shows around 100,000 clones, over 80% of them singletons. The specimen was peripheral blood mononuclear cells (PBMCs). The receptors come from a woman aged 18-35 years.

This chain uses TRBV30 with TRBJ1-3; perhaps TRBD1 as D (6 bases). This CDR3 is 17 amino acids long. Per the germline V gene, CDR1 is GTSNPN and CDR2 is SVGIG (reference sequence). V dropped 3 bases and J dropped 0 bases, with 18 bases sitting between them. CDR3: CAWSRTRGSSSGNTIYF. The DNA for the CDR3 is TGTGCCTGGAGCCGGACCAGGGGTAGTAGCTCTGGAAACACCATATATTTT.

The chain has TRBV28 and TRBJ2-2; TRBD1 agrees at 9 bases. J was trimmed by 5 bases and V by 10 bases; bases with no gene match: 5. The CDR3 is made up of 13 amino acids. CDR1 and CDR2 (germline): MDHEN, SYDVKM. CDR3 nucleotide sequence: TGTGCCACCCGACAGGGGGTTACCGGGGAGCTGTTTTTT. It is translated as CATRQGVTGELFF.

This chain connects TRBV5-8 to TRBJ2-3; 8 bases agree with TRBD2. V lost 0 bases to trimming and J lost 2 bases; unmatched junction nucleotides: 5. Per the germline V gene, CDR1 is SGHTS and CDR2 is YDEGEE. CDR3 size: 16 residues. The CDR3 nucleotides are TGTGCCAGCAGCTTGGCCTCGGGGGGGCACACAGATACGCAGTATTTT. Translated: CASSLASGGHTDTQYF. Full variable domain (remainder filled in from reference TRBV5-8 and TRBJ2-3): EAGVTQSPTHLIKTRGQQATLRCSPISGHTSVYWYQQALGLGLQFLLWYDEGEERNRGNFPPRFSGRQFPNYSSELNVNALELEDSALYLCASSLASGGHTDTQYFGPGTRLTVL.

The chain couples TRBV27 to TRBJ1-2; 10 positions agree with TRBD1. CDR1 is MNHEY and CDR2 is SMNVEV in the germline V gene (reference sequence). This CDR3 comprises 16 residues. Trimming at V came to 0 bases and at J to 5 bases, leaving 6 bases not matched to a gene. DNA of the CDR3: TGTGCCAGCAGTTTATCCAGGACAGGGGGAGGGTATGGCTACACCTTC. Encoded protein: CASSLSRTGGGYGYTF.

The sample holds one count of this clone. This chain connects TRBV28 to TRBJ1-5; D is unresolved. CDR1 MDHEN and CDR2 SYDVKM come from the germline V gene. The V and J ends lost 3 bases and 3 bases respectively, with 9 bases between them. The CDR3 loop spans 14 amino acids. CDR3 sequence reads: CASSLESSNQPQHF. CDR3 coding DNA: TGTGCCAGCAGTTTGGAGAGCTCCAATCAGCCCCAGCATTTT.

The V and J genes are TRBV19 and TRBJ2-1, with 11 bases matching TRBD2. Germline-derived CDR1 and CDR2 are LNHDA and SQIVND (reference sequence). J lost 9 bases, V lost 1 base, and 8 bases had no gene match. The CDR3 spans 16 residues. This CDR3 is CASSIGASGGRTEQFF. As DNA, the CDR3 is TGTGCCAGTAGTATAGGGGCTAGCGGGGGGCGGACTGAGCAGTTCTTC.

V is TRBV6-5 and J is TRBJ2-3; 7 bases are shared with TRBD2. With 7 bases clipped from V and 0 bases from J, the junction kept 7 bases outside the gene matches. The CDR3 is 15 amino acids. Germline loops: CDR1 MNHEY, CDR2 SVGAGI. The CDR3 reads CASTRSGSSTDTQYF. For the CDR3, the DNA is TGTGCCAGCACCCGTAGCGGGTCTAGCACAGATACGCAGTATTTT.

The rearrangement joins TRBV2 to TRBJ2-7; 7 bases align to TRBD2. This CDR3 contains 14 residues. Germline assignment: CDR1 SNHLY and CDR2 FYNNEI. V shed 5 bases and J 3 bases; nucleotides not matched to a gene: 7. Here the CDR3 DNA reads TGTGCCAGCAGTCGTAGCGGGTTCGGCTACGAGCAGTACTTC. It specifies CASSRSGFGYEQYF.

The chain combines TRBV19 with TRBJ2-5; 8 bases map to TRBD1. There are 18 residues in the CDR3. The V gene end was trimmed by 3 bases and the J gene end by 2 bases; junction bases not matched to a gene: 14. Germline CDR1 is LNHDA and CDR2 is SQIVND (reference sequence). CDR3 in DNA: TGTGCCAGTAGTATTCGATGGTATGGCAGGGGGCCGCAAGAGACCCAGTACTTC. This gives the protein CASSIRWYGRGPQETQYF.

The sample holds one count of this clone. The rearrangement joins TRBV15 to TRBJ1-1; no definite D call. Per germline, CDR1 LNHNV and CDR2 YYDKDF (reference sequence). Between the trimmed V and J ends, which lost 0 bases and 1 base, there was a span of 12 bases. CDR3 size: 16 residues. As DNA, the CDR3 is TGTGCCACCAGCAGAGATGTTGGGTGGACGAACACTGAAGCTTTCTTT. This sequence encodes CATSRDVGWTNTEAFF.

This chain uses TRBV11-2 with TRBJ2-7; D remains unclear. The germline V gene has CDR1 SGHAT and CDR2 FQNNGV. The CDR3 covers 16 residues. V lost 5 bases and J lost 1, with 18 bases in between. CDR3 nucleotide sequence: TGTGCCAGCAGCCTGAGCGTCCGACGTATTTCCTACGAGCAGTACTTC. It codes for CASSLSVRRISYEQYF.

The rearrangement links TRBV15 to TRBJ1-1; D gene ambiguous. Trimming removed 3 bases at V and 0 bases at J, with 14 bases between. Germline CDR1 reads LNHNV; CDR2 reads YYDKDF (reference sequence). The CDR3 spans 16 residues. The CDR3 region has the DNA TGTGCCACCAGCAGTCCCGGCGTTACCATGAACACTGAAGCTTTCTTT. Its protein product is CATSSPGVTMNTEAFF.

The rearrangement links TRBV9 to TRBJ2-3; D is unclear. The V and J ends lost 0 bases and 1 base respectively, with 6 bases between them. Germline V lookup: CDR1 SGDLS, CDR2 YYNGEE. The CDR3 runs 14 residues. CDR3 bases: TGTGCCAGCAGCGTAGACGGCCGCACAGATACGCAGTATTTT. Protein: CASSVDGRTDTQYF.

The CDR3 coding sequence is TGTGCCAGCTCACCACCGGGCGGGGCCCTCTACAATGAGCAGTTCTTC. Translation: CASSPPGGALYNEQFF. V gene TRBV18 combines with J gene TRBJ2-1; TRBD2 is a possible D gene (6 bases). This CDR3 comprises 16 residues. Germline V CDR1 and CDR2: KGHSH, LQKENI. Trimming cost V 0 bases and J 3 bases, with 12 bases left between them.

The chain has TRBV11-3 and TRBJ2-7, with D possibly TRBD2 on 6 matching bases. The CDR3 spans 14 residues. Germline CDR1 reads SGHNT; CDR2 reads YENEEA. V lost 1 base to trimming and J lost 3 bases, with 10 bases between them. Here the CDR3 reads CASSLGGANYEQYF. The CDR3 DNA follows: TGTGCCAGCAGCTTAGGCGGGGCTAACTACGAGCAGTACTTC.

The chain combines TRBV7-2 with TRBJ2-5; possibly TRBD1 or TRBD2 for D (5 bases each). Germline V gives CDR1 SGHTA, CDR2 FQGNSA. The ends were cut back, 11 bases at V and 4 bases at J, with 14 bases in the middle. The CDR3 covers 12 residues. The CDR3 is CASREGRETQYF. The DNA of the CDR3 is TGTGCCTCCAGAGAGGGGAGAGAGACCCAGTACTTC. Full variable domain (rest looked up from reference TRBV7-2 and TRBJ2-5): GAGVSQSPSNKVTEKGKDVELRCDPISGHTALYWYRQSLGQGLEFLIYFQGNSAPDKSGLPSDRFSAERTGGSVSTLTIQRTQQEDSAVYLCASREGRETQYFGPGTRLLVL.

The chain links TRBV29-1 to TRBJ1-2; 8 bases align to TRBD1. Germline-derived CDR1 and CDR2 are SQVTM and ANQGSEA. V dropped 8 bases and J dropped 1; count of bases not matched to a gene: 6. The CDR3 length is 13 residues. The CDR3 coding sequence is TGCAGCCTTTCGACAGGGGATAACTATGGCTACACCTTC. It translates to CSLSTGDNYGYTF. The complete variable domain, with remaining parts taken from reference TRBV29-1 and TRBJ1-2, reads SAVISQKPSRDICQRGTSLTIQCQVDSQVTMMFWYRQQPGQSLTLIATANQGSEATYESGFVIDKFPISRPNLTFSTLTVSNMSPEDSSIYLCSLSTGDNYGYTFGSGTRLTVV.

The chain combines TRBV5-1 with TRBJ2-5; 7 bases agree with TRBD1. J lost 5 bases, V lost 0 bases, and 4 bases had no gene match. This CDR3 region has 14 residues. The germline gives CDR1 SGHRS, CDR2 YFSETQ. CDR3 DNA sequence: TGCGCCAGCAGCTTGGGACAGGGTCGGGAGACCCAGTACTTC. It encodes CASSLGQGRETQYF.

The chain links TRBV7-2 to TRBJ1-4; the match to TRBD1 covers 7 bases. Germline V gene data show CDR1 as SGHTA and CDR2 as FQGNSA. This CDR3 is built from 15 residues. V was pared by 4 bases and J by 11 bases, with 13 bases of the junction left unmatched. In nucleotides, the CDR3 is TGTGCCAGCAGCTGGAAGTGGGACAGCCCTGAGAAACTGTTTTTT. Protein product: CASSWKWDSPEKLFF.

This rearrangement joins TRBV4-1 to TRBJ2-3; TRBD2 might be the D (7 bases). The germline gives CDR1 MGHRA, CDR2 YSYEKL. This CDR3 has 16 amino acids. Trimming left V 4 bases short and J 4 bases short, with 18 bases between. Here the CDR3 DNA reads TGCGCCAGCAGCCGAATCCCCGGGGGGCGGGCAGATACGCAGTATTTT. Residues: CASSRIPGGRADTQYF.

This chain joins TRBV19 and TRBJ1-1; D is unclear. Germline CDR1 is LNHDA and CDR2 is SQIVND (reference sequence). V was clipped by 5 bases and J by 1 base, with 8 bases between them. This CDR3 region has 13 residues. The CDR3 reads CASSEGRNTEAFF. The CDR3 bases are TGTGCCAGTAGTGAAGGGAGGAACACTGAAGCTTTCTTT.

The rearrangement uses TRBV11-2 and TRBJ2-3; D remains ambiguous. The ends were cut back, 5 bases at V and 4 bases at J, with 7 bases in the middle. Germline V CDR1 and CDR2: SGHAT, FQNNGV. The CDR3 is made up of 12 amino acids. CDR3 nucleotide sequence: TGTGCCAGCAGCAGAAACCCAGATACGCAGTATTTT. This sequence encodes CASSRNPDTQYF.

The chain is built from TRBV6-1 and TRBJ2-7; D tentatively reads TRBD1 or TRBD2 (5 bases each). The length of the CDR3 is 15 residues. CDR1 and CDR2 (germline): MNHNS, SASEGT. V lost 5 bases and J 2 bases, leaving 16 bases between the germline ends. The CDR3 DNA reads as TGTGCCAGCAGTCCCTCACTCGGGGCCCCCTACGAGCAGTACTTC. It translates to CASSPSLGAPYEQYF.

This clone came up once. The DNA for the CDR3 is TGTGCCAGCAGCTTAGGGGGTCTAGCCTACAATGAGCAGTTCTTC. This codes for CASSLGGLAYNEQFF. The chain carries TRBV13 and TRBJ2-1; D is unclear. The CDR3 covers 15 residues. The germline V and J ends were trimmed by 0 bases and 2 bases, with 8 bases remaining between them. Germline loops: CDR1 PRHDT, CDR2 FYEKMQ (reference sequence).

The V and J genes are TRBV29-1 and TRBJ1-1; possibly TRBD1 for D (5 bases). Between the trimmed V and J ends, which lost 4 bases and 5 bases, there was a span of 17 bases. Germline-derived CDR1 and CDR2 are SQVTM and ANQGSEA. The CDR3 is made up of 14 amino acids. CDR3 nucleotide sequence: TGCAGCGTTGCAAGCCGGATTGAGGGGACTGAAGCTTTCTTT. Amino acid sequence: CSVASRIEGTEAFF.

The chain is built from TRBV19 and TRBJ2-5; 7 positions agree with TRBD1. CDR3 length equals 14 residues. Germline V lookup: CDR1 LNHDA, CDR2 SQIVND (reference sequence). The V and J ends lost 6 bases and 5 bases, in that order; junction bases with no gene match: 9. The CDR3 region has the DNA TGTGCCAGTAGAAGGGACAGAGGGGTTGAGACCCAGTACTTC. Amino acids: CASRRDRGVETQYF.